This T cell receptor (beta chain) derives from a study of blood T cell repertoires in COVID-19 (dated by TCRdb to 2020 to 2022). Regarding the study in general: Samples covering the acute and convalescent phases of COVID-19 were provided by collaborators in the United States, Italy and Spain. The prospective study material was composed of cDNA or gDNA derived from T cells, B-cell-depleted T cells, or PBMCs. Samples were obtained from the ongoing ImmuneRACE study (first 160 participants) and from 1,254 subjects provided by 6 global collaborators. Where HLA class I and class II types were available, the types were taken from metadata supplied by the sample provider, not from assay-based typing. Deeply sampled blood TCRbeta repertoires from subjects exposed to, actively infected with, or recovered from COVID-19 were included in the dataset. A de-identified subject ID, COVID-19 status, age in years and sex were almost always included in the sample metadata. The repertoires were released in a freely available public database intended as a resource for research on the immune response to SARS-CoV-2.

TCRbeta CDR3 regions were amplified from genomic DNA by means of the immunoSEQ Assay, a bias-controlled multiplex PCR. The authors' pipeline ran thus. The number of nucleated cells in each sample was estimated by amplification of reference gene primers within the assay. Sequence reads were collapsed and filtered to measure the absolute abundance of every unique TCRbeta CDR3 rearrangement. For each sample, productive Simpson clonality was calculated as the square root of Simpson's diversity index over productive rearrangements. The immuneACCESS repertoire file appears here via TCRdb, limited to in-frame rearrangements. These files lack a portion of the clones; in checked studies, under half of the deficit traces to unresolved V genes, and the cause of the others is not known. V, J and clone size derive from that table, while D and trimming were established from the DNA sequence. The table for this sample lists over 200,000 clones; nearly 90% of them were counted only once. Approximately 12% of the sample is held by the ten biggest clonotypes.

The germline V gene gives CDR1 as SGDLS and CDR2 as YYNGEE. The CDR3, from cysteine to phenylalanine, totals 16 residues. The only DNA kept is the CDR3, 48 bases in frame from the first base. Ends trimmed: V by 0 bases, J by 5 bases; bases unmatched to a gene: 9. Another Seattle source contributed samples from volunteer blood donors who had recovered from COVID-19. Collaborating institutions collected whole blood in K2EDTA tubes following their own protocols. For TCRbeta analysis, collaborators shipped samples in one of three forms: frozen whole blood, isolated PBMCs, or DNA extracted from either of those sample types. Summary of the overall study and its limitations: The amount of clinical and demographic metadata varied by source and participant and was provided uncurated.

A remark on this clone: The clone's antigen remains unknown. No much larger clone is present one base from it, and per-base qualities are unavailable.

The sequencing sample was made of peripheral blood. The receptor was isolated from a woman under 30 who had recovered from COVID-19. The chain is assembled from TRBV9 and TRBJ2-3; 7 nucleotides in the junction match TRBD2. The nucleotides read TGTGCCAGCAGCGTAGTGCCGGGACTATCAGGAGATACGCAGTATTTT. This yields the protein CASSVVPGLSGDTQYF. The entire variable domain, with the stretches around the CDR3 drawn from the reference TRBV9 and TRBJ2-3 proteins, is DSGVTQTPKHLITATGQRVTLRCSPRSGDLSVYWYQQSLDQGLQFLIQYYNGEERAKGNILERFSAQQFPDLHSELNLSSLELGDSALYFCASSVVPGLSGDTQYFGPGTRLTVL.